One sample yielded the 19 T cell receptor beta chains listed below, sequenced in a study of T cell responses to AZD1222 COVID-19 vaccine. Assay: immunoSEQ multiplex PCR; the TCRdb copy retains only in-frame clones and omits some. The data contain about 96,000 clones, roughly 88% of them singletons. This specimen consisted of peripheral blood, obtained on day 0 of AZD1222 vaccination. The source of these receptors is an adult in good health.

This clone was picked up one time. The gene calls are TRBV10-2 and TRBJ2-1; D is unresolved. Germline V gene sequence: CDR1 WSHSY, CDR2 SAAADI. CDR3 length equals 14 residues. V was pared by 3 bases and J by 5 bases, with 11 bases between. The DNA for the CDR3 is TGCGCCAGCAGTGAATCTCCCAGAGACAATGAGCAGTTCTTC. Amino acid sequence: CASSESPRDNEQFF.

This chain connects TRBV7-3 to TRBJ2-3; either TRBD1 or TRBD2 may fit D (6 bases each). The germline V and J ends were trimmed by 5 bases and 9 bases, with 18 bases remaining between them. The CDR3 contains 14 residues. The germline V gene has CDR1 SGHTA and CDR2 FQGTGA. The CDR3 spells CASSPTGAHLTQYF. DNA for the CDR3: TGTGCCAGCAGCCCGACGGGGGCCCACCTGACGCAGTATTTT.

The V call is TRBV28, the J call TRBJ2-7; D is perhaps TRBD2 (6 bases). The CDR3 consists of 16 residues. Trimming removed 6 bases at V and 3 bases at J, with 21 bases between. Germline lookup yields CDR1 MDHEN and CDR2 SYDVKM. The CDR3 reads CASRVAGGAVYYEQYF. In DNA form, the CDR3 reads TGTGCCAGCAGGGTTGCAGGAGGGGCGGTATACTACGAGCAGTACTTC.

This rearrangement joins TRBV11-2 to TRBJ1-1, with D hard to call. Trimming shortened V by 5 bases and J by 4 bases, and 14 bases separated the two germline ends. The germline V gene encodes CDR1 SGHAT and CDR2 FQNNGV. The length of the CDR3 is 14 residues. CDR3 sequence: CASSASGESTEAFF. The CDR3 DNA reads as TGTGCCAGCAGCGCCAGCGGGGAGAGCACTGAAGCTTTCTTT.

The chain links TRBV3-1 (or the pseudogene TRBV3-2) to TRBJ1-2; 7 bases match TRBD1. J gave up 4 bases and V 2 bases, and 7 bases lay outside the gene matches. The germline V gene has CDR1 LGHDT and CDR2 YNNKEL (reference sequence). The CDR3 length is 15 residues. Written as DNA, the CDR3 is TGTGCCAGCAGCCAATTACAGGGGCAGTTCTATGGCTACACCTTC. Translating gives CASSQLQGQFYGYTF.

The V gene is TRBV7-2, the J gene TRBJ1-5; 11 positions agree with TRBD1. The junction had 3 bases not matched to a gene; V was cut back by 4 bases and J by 4 bases. The CDR3 consists of 15 residues. Looked up from germline, CDR1 is SGHTA and CDR2 is FQGNSA. CDR3 sequence reads: CASSWTGGGNQPQHF. The CDR3 coding sequence is TGTGCCAGCAGCTGGACAGGGGGCGGAAATCAGCCCCAGCATTTT.

V and J are TRBV5-1 and TRBJ2-7, with 13 positions matching TRBD2. The V gene's germline CDR1 is SGHRS and CDR2 YFSETQ. V trimming: 2 bases; J trimming: 1 base; junction bases outside the gene matches: 9. This CDR3 is built from 18 residues. The CDR3 region has the DNA TGCGCCAGCAGCTTAAAACTAGCGGGAGGGAGGATGTCCTACGAGCAGTACTTC. Translation gives CASSLKLAGGRMSYEQYF. The full variable domain, rest sourced from reference TRBV5-1 and TRBJ2-7, is KAGVTQTPRYLIKTRGQQVTLSCSPISGHRSVSWYQQTPGQGLQFLFEYFSETQRNKGNFPGRFSGRQFSNSRSEMNVSTLELGDSALYLCASSLKLAGGRMSYEQYFGPGTRLTVT.

The V call is TRBV11-2, the J call TRBJ1-6, with 8 bases aligning to TRBD1. Germline-derived CDR1 and CDR2 are SGHAT and FQNNGV. This CDR3 region has 18 residues. V shed 1 base, J shed 1 base, and the junction held 6 bases outside the gene matches. The CDR3 sequence: CASSLGTGKGSYNSPLHF. CDR3 nucleotides: TGTGCCAGCAGCTTAGGGACAGGGAAAGGGTCCTATAATTCACCCCTCCACTTT.

This chain links TRBV6-4 with TRBJ2-7; TRBD1 or TRBD2 may be the D gene (5 bases each). V lost 2 bases to trimming and J lost 5 bases, with 19 bases between them. There are 16 residues in the CDR3. The V gene's germline CDR1 is MRHNA and CDR2 SNTAGT. In DNA, the CDR3 is TGTGCCAGCAGTGACCCACACCAAGGGACGGCCAACGAGCAGTACTTC. This codes for CASSDPHQGTANEQYF.

The chain couples TRBV4-2 to TRBJ1-2, with D possibly matching TRBD1 (5 bases). Trimming left V 0 bases short and J 4 bases short, with 12 bases between. Per germline, CDR1 LGHNA and CDR2 YNFKEQ. The CDR3 is 15 amino acids. CDR3 residues: CASSQERDGGYGYTF. The CDR3 DNA reads TGTGCCAGCAGCCAAGAACGGGACGGGGGCTATGGCTACACCTTC.

The chain combines TRBV6-6 with TRBJ2-7; D uncertain. CDR3 length equals 14 residues. Trimming removed 6 bases from V and 5 bases from J, with 17 bases in between. Germline lookup yields CDR1 MNHNY and CDR2 SVGAGI (reference sequence). CDR3 protein: CASRPTGIRHEQYF. As DNA, the CDR3 is TGTGCCAGCAGACCGACGGGCATTCGGCACGAGCAGTACTTC.

The J gene is TRBJ2-7, the V gene TRBV4-2; tentative D call: TRBD2 (5 bases). The V end lost 6 bases, the J end lost 1 base, and 13 bases lay between the germline ends. Germline assignment: CDR1 LGHNA and CDR2 YNFKEQ. This CDR3 has 14 residues. DNA of the CDR3: TGTGCCAGCAGGAGGATGGAGGATTCCTACGAGCAGTACTTC. It specifies CASRRMEDSYEQYF.

This clone was recorded once. V usage is TRBV28 and J usage is TRBJ2-5; maybe TRBD1 (6 bases). Trimming stripped 2 bases from V and 3 bases from J, with 7 bases between. The CDR3 covers 13 residues. Germline values: CDR1 MDHEN, CDR2 SYDVKM. The CDR3 coding sequence is TGTGCCAGCAGTTTAGGGACAAAAGAGACCCAGTACTTC. Protein sequence: CASSLGTKETQYF.

The chain uses TRBV19 and TRBJ2-7; 7 bases map to TRBD1. CDR3 length: 15 amino acids. The V and J ends lost 8 bases and 0 bases, in that order; junction bases with no gene match: 10. Germline-derived CDR1 and CDR2 are LNHDA and SQIVND (reference sequence). This CDR3 is CASQARQGSSYEQYF. CDR3 sequence (DNA): TGTGCCAGTCAAGCGCGACAGGGTAGCTCCTACGAGCAGTACTTC.

For the CDR3, the DNA is TGTGCCAGCAGCTTTAGGACTACCTTCTCCTACGAGCAGTACTTC. Translated: CASSFRTTFSYEQYF. The chain recombines TRBV7-8 with TRBJ2-7; the D gene is possibly TRBD2 (6 bases). This CDR3 is built from 15 residues. Germline assignment: CDR1 SGHVS and CDR2 FQNEAQ. Deletions cut 3 bases from V and 0 bases from J, with 12 bases between. Full variable domain (remainder filled in from reference TRBV7-8 and TRBJ2-7): GAGVSQSPRYKVAKRGQDVALRCDPISGHVSLFWYQQALGQGPEFLTYFQNEAQLDKSGLPSDRFFAERPEGSVSTLKIQRTQQEDSAVYLCASSFRTTFSYEQYFGPGTRLTVT.

The chain joins TRBV28 to TRBJ2-3; 11 nucleotides align to TRBD2. The CDR3 sequence is 15 residues long. The V segment lost 6 bases and the J segment 5 bases; nucleotides outside the gene matches: 7. The germline CDR1 and CDR2 sequences are MDHEN and SYDVKM. CDR3 DNA: TGTGCCAGCAGACCTAGCGGGAGGCGGGGAGATACGCAGTATTTT. This encodes CASRPSGRRGDTQYF.

The chain recombines TRBV9 with TRBJ2-3; D call uncertain. CDR3 length: 17 amino acids. Per germline, CDR1 SGDLS and CDR2 YYNGEE. Trimming shortened V by 0 bases and J by 0 bases, and 14 bases separated the two germline ends. The DNA for the CDR3 is TGTGCCAGCAGCGTAGAAGTCGGGTTGGGTAGCACAGATACGCAGTATTTT. As protein: CASSVEVGLGSTDTQYF.

V gene TRBV28 combines with J gene TRBJ2-3, with 9 bases identical to TRBD1. The CDR3 extends over 14 amino acids. The V segment lost 6 bases and the J segment 5 bases; nucleotides outside the gene matches: 6. Germline CDR1 reads MDHEN; CDR2 reads SYDVKM. The CDR3 region has the DNA TGTGCCAGCAGCCTGGGACAGGGAGAAGATACGCAGTATTTT. Protein sequence: CASSLGQGEDTQYF.

This chain connects TRBV10-3 to TRBJ2-3; the match to TRBD2 covers 10 bases. Per germline, CDR1 ENHRY and CDR2 SYGVKD. This CDR3 has 15 amino acids. Losses at the gene ends were 6 bases for V and 2 bases for J; bases not matched to a gene: 5. CDR3 bases: TGTGCCATCAGCTTAGCGGGAGGACTCACAGATACGCAGTATTTT. It is translated as CAISLAGGLTDTQYF.